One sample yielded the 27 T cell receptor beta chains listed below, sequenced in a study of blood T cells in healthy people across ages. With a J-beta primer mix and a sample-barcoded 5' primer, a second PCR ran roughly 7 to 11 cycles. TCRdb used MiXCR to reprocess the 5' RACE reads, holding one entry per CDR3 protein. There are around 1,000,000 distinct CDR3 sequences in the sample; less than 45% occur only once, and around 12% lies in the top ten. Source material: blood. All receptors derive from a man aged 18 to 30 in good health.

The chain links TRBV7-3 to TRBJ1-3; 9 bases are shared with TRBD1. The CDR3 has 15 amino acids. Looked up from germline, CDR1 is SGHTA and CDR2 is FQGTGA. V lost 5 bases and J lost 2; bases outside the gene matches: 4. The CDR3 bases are TGTGCCAGCAGCCCACGGACAGGGGCTGGAAACACCATATATTTT. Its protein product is CASSPRTGAGNTIYF.

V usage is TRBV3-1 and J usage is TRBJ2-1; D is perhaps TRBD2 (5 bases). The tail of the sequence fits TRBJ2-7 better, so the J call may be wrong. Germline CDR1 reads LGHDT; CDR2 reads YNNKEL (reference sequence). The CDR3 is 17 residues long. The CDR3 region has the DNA TGTGCCAGCAGCCAGGACCCTAGCCGGAGCTCCTACAATGAGCAGTACTTC. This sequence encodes CASSQDPSRSSYNEQYF.

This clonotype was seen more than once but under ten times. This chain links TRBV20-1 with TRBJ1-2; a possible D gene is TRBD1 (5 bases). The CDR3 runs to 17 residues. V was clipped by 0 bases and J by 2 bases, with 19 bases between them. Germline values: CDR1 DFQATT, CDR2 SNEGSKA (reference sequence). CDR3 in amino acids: CSARDNVRWGTNYGYTF. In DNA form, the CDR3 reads TGCAGTGCTAGAGATAATGTTCGGTGGGGGACGAACTATGGCTACACCTTC.

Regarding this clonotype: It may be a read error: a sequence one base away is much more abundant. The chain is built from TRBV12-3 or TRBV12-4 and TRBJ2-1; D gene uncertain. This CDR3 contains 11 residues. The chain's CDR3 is CASSLEVERFF. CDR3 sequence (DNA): TGTGCCAGCAGTTTAGAGGTTGAGCGGTTCTTC.

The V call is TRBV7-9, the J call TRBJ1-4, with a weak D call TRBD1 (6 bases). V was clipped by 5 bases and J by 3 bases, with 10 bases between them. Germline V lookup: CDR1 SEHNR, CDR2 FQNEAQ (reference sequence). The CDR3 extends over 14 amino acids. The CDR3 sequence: CASSIQGPNEKLFF. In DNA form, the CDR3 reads TGTGCCAGCAGCATACAGGGACCTAATGAAAAACTGTTTTTT.

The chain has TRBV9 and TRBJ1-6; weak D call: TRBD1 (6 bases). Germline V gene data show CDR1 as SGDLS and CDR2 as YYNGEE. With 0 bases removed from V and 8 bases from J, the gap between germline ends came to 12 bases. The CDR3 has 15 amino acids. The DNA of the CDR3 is TGTGCCAGCAGCGTAGGCGGACAGCAGGATTCACCCCTCCACTTT. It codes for CASSVGGQQDSPLHF.

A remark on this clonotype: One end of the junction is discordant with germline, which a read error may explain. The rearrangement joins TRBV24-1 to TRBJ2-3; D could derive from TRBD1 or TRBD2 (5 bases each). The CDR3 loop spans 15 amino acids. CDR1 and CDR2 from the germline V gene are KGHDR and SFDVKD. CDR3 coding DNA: TGTGCCACTAGTGATGCCTCCGGGGCTCCGGATACGCAGTATTTT. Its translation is CATSDASGAPDTQYF.

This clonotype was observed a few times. The CDR3 sequence is CASSFGTGQGYGYTF. As DNA, the CDR3 is TGTGCCAGCAGTTTTGGGACAGGGCAAGGATATGGCTACACCTTC. V and J are TRBV12-3 or TRBV12-4 and TRBJ1-2; 9 nucleotides agree with TRBD1. This CDR3 has 15 amino acids. The V and J ends lost 3 bases and 5 bases, in that order; junction bases with no gene match: 7.

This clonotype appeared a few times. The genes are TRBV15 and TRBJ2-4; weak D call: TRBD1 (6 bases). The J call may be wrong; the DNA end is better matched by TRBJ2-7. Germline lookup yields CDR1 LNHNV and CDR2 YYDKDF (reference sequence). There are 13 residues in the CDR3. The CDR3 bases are TGTGCCACCAGCAGGAACAGGGTTCACGAGCAGTACTTC. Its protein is CATSRNRVHEQYF.

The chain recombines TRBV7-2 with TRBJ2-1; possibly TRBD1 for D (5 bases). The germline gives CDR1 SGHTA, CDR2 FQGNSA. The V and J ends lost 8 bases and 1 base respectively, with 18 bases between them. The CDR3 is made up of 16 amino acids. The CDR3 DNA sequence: TGTGCCAGCTTTTCTCGCCAGGGAAGATCCTACAATGAGCAGTTCTTC. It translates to CASFSRQGRSYNEQFF.

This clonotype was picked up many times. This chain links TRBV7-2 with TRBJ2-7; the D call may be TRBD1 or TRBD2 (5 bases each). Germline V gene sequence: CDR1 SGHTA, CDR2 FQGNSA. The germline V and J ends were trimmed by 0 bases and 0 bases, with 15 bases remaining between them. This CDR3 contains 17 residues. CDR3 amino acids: CASSLAIGTGSSYEQYF. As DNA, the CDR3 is TGTGCCAGCAGCTTAGCGATTGGGACGGGTAGCTCCTACGAGCAGTACTTC.

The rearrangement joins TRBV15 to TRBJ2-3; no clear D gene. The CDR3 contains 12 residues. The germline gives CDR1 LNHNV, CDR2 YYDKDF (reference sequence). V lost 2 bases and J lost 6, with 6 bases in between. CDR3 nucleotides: TGTGCCACCAGCAGACTCCAGGATACGCAGTATTTT. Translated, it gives CATSRLQDTQYF.

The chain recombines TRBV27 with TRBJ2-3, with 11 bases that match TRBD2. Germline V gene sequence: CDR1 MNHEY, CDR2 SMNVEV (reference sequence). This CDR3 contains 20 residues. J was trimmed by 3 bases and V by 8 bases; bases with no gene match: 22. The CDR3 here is CASAPRLPQSLAGETDTQYF. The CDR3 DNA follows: TGTGCCAGCGCCCCCCGACTCCCCCAATCACTAGCGGGGGAAACAGATACGCAGTATTTT.

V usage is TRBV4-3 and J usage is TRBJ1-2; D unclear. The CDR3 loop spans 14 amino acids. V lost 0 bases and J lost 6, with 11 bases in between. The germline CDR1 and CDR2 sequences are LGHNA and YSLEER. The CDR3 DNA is TGCGCCAGCAGCCAAGAAGAGCGTATAGATGGCTACACCTTC. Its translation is CASSQEERIDGYTF.

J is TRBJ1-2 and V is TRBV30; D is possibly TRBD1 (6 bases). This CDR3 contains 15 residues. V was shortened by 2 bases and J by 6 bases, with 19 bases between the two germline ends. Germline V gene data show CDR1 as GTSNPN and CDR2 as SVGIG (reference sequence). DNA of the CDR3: TGTGCCTGGAGTCCTCTTGGGGGGCTATCGAATGGCTACACCTTC. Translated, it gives CAWSPLGGLSNGYTF.

CDR3 loop: CASSFDREPTDTQYF. The CDR3 nucleotides are TGTGCCAGCAGTTTTGACAGGGAGCCCACAGATACGCAGTATTTT. The chain is built from TRBV12-3 or TRBV12-4 and TRBJ2-3; 7 nucleotides agree with TRBD1. CDR3 length: 15 residues. Trimming took 3 bases from V and 2 from J; bases not matched to a gene: 5.

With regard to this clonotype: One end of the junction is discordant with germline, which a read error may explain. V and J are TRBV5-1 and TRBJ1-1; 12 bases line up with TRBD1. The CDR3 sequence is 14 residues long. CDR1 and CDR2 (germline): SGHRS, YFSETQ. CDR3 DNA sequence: TGCGCCGGCAGCTTGGGACAGGGGGCAGTTGAAGCTTTCTTT. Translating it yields CAGSLGQGAVEAFF.

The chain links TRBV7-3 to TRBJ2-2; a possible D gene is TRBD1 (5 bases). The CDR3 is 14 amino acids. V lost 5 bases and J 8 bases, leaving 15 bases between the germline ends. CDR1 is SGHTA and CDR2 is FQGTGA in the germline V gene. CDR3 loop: CASSPSTAVGELFF. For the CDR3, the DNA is TGTGCCAGCAGCCCGTCGACAGCCGTGGGGGAGCTGTTTTTT.

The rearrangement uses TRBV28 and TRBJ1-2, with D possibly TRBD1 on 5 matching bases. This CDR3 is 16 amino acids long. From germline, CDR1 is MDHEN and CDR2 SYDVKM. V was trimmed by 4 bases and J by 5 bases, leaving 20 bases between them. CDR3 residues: CASSSHTPDDRYGYTF. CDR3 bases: TGTGCCAGCAGTTCACATACCCCCGACGACAGATATGGCTACACCTTC.

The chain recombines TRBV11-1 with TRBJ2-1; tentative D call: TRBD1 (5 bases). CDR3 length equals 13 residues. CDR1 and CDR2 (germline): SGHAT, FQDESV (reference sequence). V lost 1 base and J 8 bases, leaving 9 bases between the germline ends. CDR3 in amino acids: CASSLGQSYEQFF. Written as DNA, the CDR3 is TGTGCCAGCAGCTTAGGACAGAGCTATGAGCAGTTCTTC.

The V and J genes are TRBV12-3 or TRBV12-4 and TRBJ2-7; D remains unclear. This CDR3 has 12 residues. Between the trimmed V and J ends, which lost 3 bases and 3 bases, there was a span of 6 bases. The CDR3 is CASSFTSYEQYF. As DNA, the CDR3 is TGTGCCAGCAGTTTCACCAGCTACGAGCAGTACTTC.

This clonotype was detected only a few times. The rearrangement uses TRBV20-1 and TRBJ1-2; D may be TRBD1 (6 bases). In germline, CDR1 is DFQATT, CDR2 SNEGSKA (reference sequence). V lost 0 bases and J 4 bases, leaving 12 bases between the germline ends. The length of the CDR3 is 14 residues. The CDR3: CSARDRRGAYGYTF. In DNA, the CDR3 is TGCAGTGCTAGAGATCGTAGGGGGGCCTATGGCTACACCTTC.

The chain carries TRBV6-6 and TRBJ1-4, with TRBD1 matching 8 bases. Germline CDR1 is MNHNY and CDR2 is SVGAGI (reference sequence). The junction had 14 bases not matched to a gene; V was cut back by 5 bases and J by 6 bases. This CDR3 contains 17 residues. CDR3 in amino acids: CASSHYATGVGYEKLFF. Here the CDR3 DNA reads TGTGCCAGCAGTCACTACGCGACAGGGGTGGGGTATGAAAAACTGTTTTTT.

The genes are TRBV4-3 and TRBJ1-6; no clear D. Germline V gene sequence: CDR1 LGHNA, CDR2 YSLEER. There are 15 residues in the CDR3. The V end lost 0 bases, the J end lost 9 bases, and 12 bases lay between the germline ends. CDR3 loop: CASSQEKGRGSPLHF. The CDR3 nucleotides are TGCGCCAGCAGCCAAGAGAAGGGTCGGGGTTCACCCCTCCACTTT.

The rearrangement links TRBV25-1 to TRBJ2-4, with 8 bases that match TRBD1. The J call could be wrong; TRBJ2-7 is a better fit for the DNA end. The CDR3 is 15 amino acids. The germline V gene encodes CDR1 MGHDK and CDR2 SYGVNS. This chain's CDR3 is CAIEGRTGITYEQYF. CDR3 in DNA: TGTGCCATCGAGGGTAGGACAGGGATCACCTACGAGCAGTACTTC.

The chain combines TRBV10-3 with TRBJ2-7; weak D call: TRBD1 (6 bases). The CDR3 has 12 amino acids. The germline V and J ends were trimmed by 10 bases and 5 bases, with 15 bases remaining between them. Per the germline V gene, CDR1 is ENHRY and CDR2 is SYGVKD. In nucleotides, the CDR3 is TGTGCCACCAGGGGCTCCCGAAACGAGCAGTACTTC. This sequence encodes CATRGSRNEQYF.

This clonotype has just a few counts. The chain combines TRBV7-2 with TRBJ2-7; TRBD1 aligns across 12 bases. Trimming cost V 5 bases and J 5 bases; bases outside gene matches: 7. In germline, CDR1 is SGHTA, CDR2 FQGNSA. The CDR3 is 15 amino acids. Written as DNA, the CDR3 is TGTGCCAGCAGCCCCCCCGGGACAGGGGGCAACGAGCAGTACTTC. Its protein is CASSPPGTGGNEQYF.